This T cell receptor (beta chain) derives from a study of human T cells and chemical hapten exposure. Germline V gene sequence: CDR1 MNHEY, CDR2 SVGEGT. This CDR3 spans 17 amino acids. The V gene lost 4 bases and the J gene lost 1 base, with 17 bases spanning the gap. Time point of the sample: pre-sensitization, week 0. Treatment reported: therapeutic diphenylcyclopropenone sensitization with weekly scalp DPC. MiXCR, applied by TCRdb to the RACE reads, yields one record per CDR3 protein. Found here are some 360,000 distinct CDR3 sequences, around 5.5% of them singletons; the top ten hold roughly 2.6%.

Sample: whole blood, taken in connection with sensitization to the hapten diphenylcyclopropenone (DPC). The chain employs TRBV6-2 or TRBV6-3 and TRBJ1-5; D possibly corresponds to TRBD1 (5 bases). The TCR originated in a woman aged 45-65 years with alopecia areata. Some clones in this sample may be carry-over from other donors' samples. Here the CDR3 DNA reads TGTGCCAGCAGTTCGAGAGGGGCCCAAGGAAGCAATCAGCCCCAGCATTTT. This encodes CASSSRGAQGSNQPQHF.